One TCR beta chain is described in this entry. Its specificity is not known. The data were obtained in a study of beta chain features in type 1 diabetes. Study-level results: Compared with healthy donors, patients appeared to share more similar naive, central memory and regulatory TCRB repertoires. All four CD4+ subsets of Type 1 diabetes patients contained TCRB CDR3s that were moderately but significantly shorter.

Every isolated RNA sample was fully reverse transcribed, so sequencing captured expressed TCRB transcripts. Approximately 3.7 million reads per sample on average were obtained from naive, central memory and regulatory T cell samples. Clones were read by immunoSEQ multiplex PCR, and TCRdb kept only the in-frame ones, dropping some. This sample carries about 640,000 clones, around 12% of them seen once, and the ten largest clones take more than 0.1%. One heparinised blood draw averaging roughly 120 mL was given by each donor. CDR1 and CDR2 from the germline V gene are SQVTM and ANQGSEA. The J segment lost 8 bases and the V segment lost 4 bases, leaving 11 bases of the junction unmatched. CDR3 length: 14 residues.

The sequenced sample consisted of naive CD4+ T cells from blood. This chain connects TRBV29-1 to TRBJ2-1, with 7 bases fitting TRBD1. The TCR was taken from a man aged 25-40 years with type 1 diabetes. The CDR3 spells CSVADRVAPDEQFF. CDR3 DNA: TGCAGCGTTGCCGACAGGGTGGCCCCGGATGAGCAGTTCTTC.